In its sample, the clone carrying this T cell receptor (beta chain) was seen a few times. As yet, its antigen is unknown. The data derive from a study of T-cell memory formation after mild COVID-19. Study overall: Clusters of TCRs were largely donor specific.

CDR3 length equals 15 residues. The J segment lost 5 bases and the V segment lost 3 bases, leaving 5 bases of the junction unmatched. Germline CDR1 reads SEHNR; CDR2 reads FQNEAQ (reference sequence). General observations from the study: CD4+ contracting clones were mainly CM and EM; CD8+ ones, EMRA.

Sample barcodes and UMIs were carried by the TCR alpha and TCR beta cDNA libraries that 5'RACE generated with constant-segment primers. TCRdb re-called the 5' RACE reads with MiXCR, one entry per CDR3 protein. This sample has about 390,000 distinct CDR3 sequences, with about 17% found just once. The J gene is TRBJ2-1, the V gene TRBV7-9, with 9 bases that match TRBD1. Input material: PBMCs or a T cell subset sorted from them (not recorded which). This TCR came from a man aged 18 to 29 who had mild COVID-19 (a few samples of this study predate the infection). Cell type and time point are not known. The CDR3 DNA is TGTGCCAGCAGCTTTGAGACAGGGGGAAACAATGAGCAGTTCTTC. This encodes CASSFETGGNNEQFF.